Sequencing of this T cell receptor (beta chain) was carried out in a study of Ad26.COV2.S vaccination and SARS-CoV-2 variants. Study-wide background: Each vaccinee took Ad26.COV2.S intramuscularly, once or twice 56 days apart. General study points: It was vaccine recipients, not placebo recipients, who had the higher spike-specific TCR breadth.

The table came from immunoSEQ multiplex PCR; TCRdb's copy has only in-frame clones and leaves some out. The repertoire includes 350,000 to 450,000 clones, 87% of them detected once, and more than 3% sits in the top ten. This clone was counted a single time. Its matching antigen is unknown. Treatment noted: about 20 received Ad26.COV2.S at low or high dose, single or two shots; about 5 received placebo; per-sample allocation not given. Sampling took place 63 days after the first vaccine or placebo injection. At a Boston site, the person donating was an adult of 18-55 years. Vaccination used an Ad26 vector expressing Wuhan-strain SARS-CoV-2 spike. The CDR3 consists of 14 residues. The ends were cut back, 4 bases at V and 6 bases at J, with 12 bases in the middle. Looked up from germline, CDR1 is LNHDA and CDR2 is SQIVND (reference sequence).

The chain joins TRBV19 to TRBJ1-4; D remains unclear. The TCR comes from a person between 18 and 60 years old who received the Ad26.COV2.S COVID-19 vaccine or a placebo. This material consisted of peripheral blood, taken in a trial of Ad26.COV2.S vaccine versus placebo. CDR3 loop: CASSKRELDEKLFF. CDR3 DNA sequence: TGTGCCAGTAGTAAAAGGGAACTGGATGAAAAACTGTTTTTT.